A selection of T cell receptor beta chains follows, all from one sample in a study of blood T cell repertoires in COVID-19. Measured with immunoSEQ multiplex PCR; TCRdb has only the in-frame clones, and not every one. Of tens of thousands of clones detected, more than 65% appear once; the ten largest clones hold roughly 10%. Sequencing was performed on peripheral blood. Source of these receptors: a woman in her seventies with acute or convalescent COVID-19. Each CDR3 is given with its conserved first and last residue. The D gene is left open where the match is weak. Expanded clones are given a class, and other clones once, few, many or no size at all.

clone_size	v_call	d_call	j_call	cdr3_aa	cdr3_nt
.	TRBV5-1	TRBD2	TRBJ2-2	CASSFRGSFPQLAGFANTGELFF	TGCGCCAGCAGCTTTCGGGGCAGCTTTCCTCAGTTAGCGGGTTTCGCGAACACCGGGGAGCTGTTTTTT
.	TRBV7-9	.	TRBJ1-6	CASSSLTGGDSPLHF	TGTGCCAGCAGTTCCCTGACAGGAGGAGATTCACCCCTCCACTTT
.	TRBV5-6	.	TRBJ1-5	CASSLAGFGGSNQPQHF	TGTGCCAGCAGCTTGGCCGGGTTTGGCGGGAGCAATCAGCCCCAGCATTTT
.	TRBV28	.	TRBJ1-2	CASSLARAVPGYTF	TGTGCCAGCAGTTTAGCCAGGGCGGTTCCTGGCTACACCTTC
.	TRBV6-5	.	TRBJ1-5	CASEARYNQPQHF	TGTGCCAGTGAGGCCAGATACAATCAGCCCCAGCATTTT
.	TRBV13	TRBD2	TRBJ2-1	CASSSKGLAERYEQFF	TGTGCCAGCAGCTCCAAAGGACTAGCGGAGCGCTATGAGCAGTTCTTC
.	TRBV5-1	TRBD1	TRBJ1-3	CASSLELGQSVGNTIYF	TGCGCCAGCAGCTTGGAACTGGGACAGAGTGTTGGAAACACCATATATTTT
.	TRBV19	.	TRBJ1-4	CASTPRGDNEKLFF	TGTGCCAGCACACCCCGGGGAGACAATGAAAAACTGTTTTTT
once	TRBV4-1	.	TRBJ2-7	CASSQDPIWSASLGGSYEQYF	TGCGCCAGCAGCCAAGATCCCATATGGAGTGCCTCCCTAGGAGGCTCCTACGAGCAGTACTTC
.	TRBV9	TRBD2	TRBJ2-3	CASSSSSGSSTDTQYF	TGTGCCAGCAGCTCATCTAGCGGTTCTAGCACAGATACGCAGTATTTT
few	TRBV7-6	TRBD2	TRBJ2-7	CASSASVAGVYEQYF	TGTGCCAGCAGCGCGTCCGTAGCGGGAGTTTACGAGCAGTACTTC
once	TRBV5-1	.	TRBJ2-7	CASSGPGLTYEQYF	TGCGCCAGCAGCGGCCCGGGACTGACCTACGAGCAGTACTTC
once	TRBV28	.	TRBJ1-2	CASRRQMGSYGYTF	TGTGCCAGCCGGCGGCAAATGGGTAGCTATGGCTACACCTTC
.	TRBV3-1/TRBV3-2	TRBD1	TRBJ2-3	CASSQVGGQGATQYF	TGTGCCAGCAGCCAAGTAGGGGGCCAGGGGGCGACGCAGTATTTT
.	TRBV12-3/TRBV12-4	.	TRBJ2-5	CASSGGWGETQYF	TGTGCCAGCAGTGGGGGGTGGGGAGAGACCCAGTACTTC
.	TRBV5-5	TRBD1	TRBJ1-4	CASSDLRGTGDEKLFF	TGTGCCAGCAGCGACTTGCGGGGGACAGGGGATGAAAAACTGTTTTTT
.	TRBV20-1	.	TRBJ2-1	CSAVRVGEQFF	TGCAGTGCTGTCAGGGTCGGTGAGCAGTTCTTC
.	TRBV6-5	TRBD1	TRBJ2-7	CASSPGTGNYEQYF	TGTGCCAGCAGCCCCGGGACAGGGAACTACGAGCAGTACTTC
once	TRBV11-2	.	TRBJ2-5	CASSSRGNNQETQYF	TGTGCCAGCAGCTCCCGGGGGAATAATCAAGAGACCCAGTACTTC
once	TRBV4-2	.	TRBJ1-5	CASSKTSLGLSNQPQHF	TGTGCCAGCAGCAAAACGTCGCTCGGACTTAGCAATCAGCCCCAGCATTTT
.	TRBV4-1	TRBD1	TRBJ2-7	CASSHPPPGQGWSYEQYF	TGCGCCAGCAGCCATCCCCCCCCGGGACAGGGGTGGTCCTACGAGCAGTACTTC
.	TRBV21-1	.	TRBJ2-7	CASSKRPRGPYEQYF	TGTGCCAGCAGCAAACGACCCAGGGGTCCGTACGAGCAGTACTTC